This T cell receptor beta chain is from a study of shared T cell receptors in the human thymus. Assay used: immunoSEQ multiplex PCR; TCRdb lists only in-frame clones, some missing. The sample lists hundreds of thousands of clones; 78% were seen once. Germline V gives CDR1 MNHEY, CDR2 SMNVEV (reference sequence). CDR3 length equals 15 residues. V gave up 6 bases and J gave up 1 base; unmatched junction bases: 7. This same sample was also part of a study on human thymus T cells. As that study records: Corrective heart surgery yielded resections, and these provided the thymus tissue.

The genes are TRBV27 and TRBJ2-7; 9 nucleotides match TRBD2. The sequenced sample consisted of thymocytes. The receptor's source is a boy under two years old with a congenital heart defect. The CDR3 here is CASRPIAGASYEQYF. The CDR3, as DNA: TGTGCCAGCAGACCAATAGCGGGAGCGTCCTACGAGCAGTACTTC.